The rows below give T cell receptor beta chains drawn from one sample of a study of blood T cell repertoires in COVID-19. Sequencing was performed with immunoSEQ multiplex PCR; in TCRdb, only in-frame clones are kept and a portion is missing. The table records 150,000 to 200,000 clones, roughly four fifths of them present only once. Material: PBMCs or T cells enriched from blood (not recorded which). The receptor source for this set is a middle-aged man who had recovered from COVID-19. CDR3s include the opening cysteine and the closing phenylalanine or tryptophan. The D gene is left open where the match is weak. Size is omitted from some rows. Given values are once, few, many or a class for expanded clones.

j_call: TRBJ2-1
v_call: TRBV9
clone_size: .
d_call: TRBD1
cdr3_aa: CASSAGQGDEQFF
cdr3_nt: TGTGCCAGCAGCGCTGGACAGGGCGATGAGCAGTTCTTC

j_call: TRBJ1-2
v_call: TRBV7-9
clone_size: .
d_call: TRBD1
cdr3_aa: CASSLKTGGHDGYTF
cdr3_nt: TGTGCCAGCAGCCTTAAGACAGGGGGCCATGATGGCTACACCTTC

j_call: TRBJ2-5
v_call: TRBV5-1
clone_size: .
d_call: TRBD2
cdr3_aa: CASSLRAGRGETQYF
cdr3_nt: TGCGCCAGCAGCTTGCGAGCGGGGAGGGGAGAGACCCAGTACTTC

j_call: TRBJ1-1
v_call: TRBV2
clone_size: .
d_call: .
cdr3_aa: CAAVGHKNTEAFF
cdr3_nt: TGTGCCGCGGTCGGCCACAAGAACACTGAAGCTTTCTTT

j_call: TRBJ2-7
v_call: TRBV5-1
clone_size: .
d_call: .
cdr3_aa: CASSLGQGTPNEQYF
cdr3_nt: TGCGCCAGCAGCTTGGGGCAGGGAACCCCAAACGAGCAGTACTTC

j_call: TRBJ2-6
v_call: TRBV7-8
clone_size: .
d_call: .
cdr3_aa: CASSYTPSGANVLTF
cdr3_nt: TGTGCCAGCAGCTATACACCGTCTGGGGCCAACGTCCTGACTTTC

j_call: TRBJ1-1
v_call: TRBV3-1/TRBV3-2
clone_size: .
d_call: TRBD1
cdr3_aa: CASSRPGQRNTEAFF
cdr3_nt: TGTGCCAGCAGTCGACCGGGACAGAGGAACACTGAAGCTTTCTTT

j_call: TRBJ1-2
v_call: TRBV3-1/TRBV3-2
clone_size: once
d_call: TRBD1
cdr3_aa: CASSPGLGGDYYGYTF
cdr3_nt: TGTGCCAGCAGCCCAGGGTTAGGGGGCGATTACTATGGCTACACCTTC

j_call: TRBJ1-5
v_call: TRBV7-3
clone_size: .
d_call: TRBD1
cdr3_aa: CASSMGQNQPQHF
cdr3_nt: TGTGCCAGCAGCATGGGACAGAATCAGCCCCAGCATTTT

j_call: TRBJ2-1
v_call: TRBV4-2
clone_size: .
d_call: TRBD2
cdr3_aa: CASSRSGGGERDEQFF
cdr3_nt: TGTGCCAGCAGCCGATCCGGCGGGGGGGAGAGGGATGAGCAGTTCTTC

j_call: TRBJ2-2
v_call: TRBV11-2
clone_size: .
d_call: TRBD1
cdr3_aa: CASKLGQGFTGELFF
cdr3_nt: TGTGCCAGCAAACTCGGACAGGGGTTCACCGGGGAGCTGTTTTTT

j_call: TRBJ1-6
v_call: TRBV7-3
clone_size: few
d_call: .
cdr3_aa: CASSAGNSPLHF
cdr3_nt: TGTGCCAGCAGCGCAGGGAACTCACCCCTCCACTTT

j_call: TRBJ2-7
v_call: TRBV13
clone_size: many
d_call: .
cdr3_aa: CASSSRTVHYEQYF
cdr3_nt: TGTGCCAGCAGCTCCCGGACAGTACATTACGAGCAGTACTTC

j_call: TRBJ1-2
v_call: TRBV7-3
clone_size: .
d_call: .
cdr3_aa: CASSLTAGAPVYGYTF
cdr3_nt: TGTGCCAGCAGCTTAACCGCGGGGGCGCCTGTTTATGGCTACACCTTC

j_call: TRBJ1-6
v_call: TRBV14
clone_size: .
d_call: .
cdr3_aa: CASSNSILTPLHF
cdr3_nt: TGTGCCAGCAGCAACTCCATTCTGACACCCCTCCACTTT

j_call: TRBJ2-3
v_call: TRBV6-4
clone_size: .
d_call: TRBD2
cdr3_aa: CASSDLAGTDTQYF
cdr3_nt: TGTGCCAGCAGTGACCTAGCGGGCACAGATACGCAGTATTTT

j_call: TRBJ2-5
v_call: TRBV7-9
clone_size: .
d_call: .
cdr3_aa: CASTRAGASGTQYF
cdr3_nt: TGTGCCAGTACCCGGGCGGGGGCGTCCGGGACCCAGTACTTC

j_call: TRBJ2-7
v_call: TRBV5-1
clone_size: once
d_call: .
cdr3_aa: CASSLPGSSYEQYF
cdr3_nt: TGCGCCAGCAGCTTACCCGGGAGCTCCTACGAGCAGTACTTC

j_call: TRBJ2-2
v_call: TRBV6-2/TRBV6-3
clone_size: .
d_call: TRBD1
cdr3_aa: CASSPAPDRARNTGELFF
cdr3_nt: TGTGCCAGCAGCCCCGCTCCGGACAGGGCTCGGAACACCGGGGAGCTGTTTTTT

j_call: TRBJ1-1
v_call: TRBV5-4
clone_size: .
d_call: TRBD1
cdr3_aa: CASKPSGTGRRNTEAFF
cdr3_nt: TGTGCCAGCAAACCTTCCGGGACAGGGCGGAGAAACACTGAAGCTTTCTTT

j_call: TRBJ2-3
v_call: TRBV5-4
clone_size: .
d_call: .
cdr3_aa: CASSPSPSTDTQYF
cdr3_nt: TGTGCCAGCAGCCCGTCTCCCAGCACAGATACGCAGTATTTT

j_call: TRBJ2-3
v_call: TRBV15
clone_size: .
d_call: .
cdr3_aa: CATSRGGLEKPRQYF
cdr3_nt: TGTGCCACCAGCAGAGGAGGACTGGAGAAACCGAGGCAGTATTTT

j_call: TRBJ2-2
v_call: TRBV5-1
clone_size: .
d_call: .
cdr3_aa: CASSLASDYTGELFF
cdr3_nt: TGCGCCAGCAGCTTGGCTAGCGATTACACCGGGGAGCTGTTTTTT

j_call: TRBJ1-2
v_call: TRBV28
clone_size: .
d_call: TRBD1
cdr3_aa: CASSPGQGVTGYTF
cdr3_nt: TGTGCCAGCAGCCCGGGACAGGGGGTTACGGGCTACACCTTC

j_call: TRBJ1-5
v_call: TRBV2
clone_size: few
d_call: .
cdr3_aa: CASSERGHQPQHF
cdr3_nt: TGTGCCAGCAGTGAGCGGGGGCATCAGCCCCAGCATTTT